Below, 14 T cell receptor beta chains from the same sample are listed, as sequenced in a study of monozygotic twins with inflammatory bowel disease. TCRdb reprocessed the 5' RACE reads, with one entry per CDR3 protein and no DNA. Listed are approximately 330,000 distinct CDR3 sequences; 2% falls within the top ten. The sequencing sample was made of blood. These receptors were taken from a human donor with ulcerative colitis or Crohn's disease, or a healthy co-twin of an affected twin (not recorded which).

The chain recombines TRBV7-2 with TRBJ2-5; the D call of TRBD1 rests on TCRdb alone, since no DNA is present to check it. Germline CDR1 SGHTA, CDR2 FQGNSA. The CDR3 has 12 residues. The CDR3 loop is CASSFGRETQYF.

The chain recombines TRBV5-1 with TRBJ2-1; TCRdb indicates TRBD1, and absent DNA this call remains unverified. This CDR3 has 16 amino acids. The germline gives CDR1 SGHRS, CDR2 YFSETQ. CDR3 loop: CASSLAGTQNYDEQFF.

The CDR3 loop is CASSRSFMGQGAYNEQFF. The chain combines TRBV7-8 with TRBJ2-1; TCRdb indicates TRBD1, and absent DNA this call remains unverified. The CDR3 sequence is 18 residues long. Germline values: CDR1 SGHVS, CDR2 FQNEAQ. The entire variable domain, with the rest obtained from reference TRBV7-8 and TRBJ2-1, is as follows: GAGVSQSPRYKVAKRGQDVALRCDPISGHVSLFWYQQALGQGPEFLTYFQNEAQLDKSGLPSDRFFAERPEGSVSTLKIQRTQQEDSAVYLCASSRSFMGQGAYNEQFFGPGTRLTVL.

The V gene is TRBV5-1, the J gene TRBJ2-1; the TCRdb D gene call, TRBD2, has no DNA to confirm it. The CDR3 totals 14 residues. The germline gives CDR1 SGHRS, CDR2 YFSETQ. The CDR3 sequence: CASASGEAYNEQFF.

This chain links TRBV27 with TRBJ1-4; the D gene TCRdb calls, TRBD1, cannot be checked with no DNA. Germline loops: CDR1 MNHEY, CDR2 SMNVEV (reference sequence). The CDR3 is 15 residues long. CDR3 protein: CASSTLDGGNEKLFF.

The chain uses TRBV29-1 and TRBJ1-2; the D call from TCRdb, TRBD1, cannot be confirmed without DNA. The CDR3 is 14 residues long. Germline V gene data show CDR1 as SQVTM and CDR2 as ANQGSEA. The CDR3 protein is CSVDGDRGRGGYTF. Using reference TRBV29-1 and TRBJ1-2 for the parts outside the CDR3, the full variable domain is SAVISQKPSRDICQRGTSLTIQCQVDSQVTMMFWYRQQPGQSLTLIATANQGSEATYESGFVIDKFPISRPNLTFSTLTVSNMSPEDSSIYLCSVDGDRGRGGYTFGSGTRLTVV.

V gene TRBV10-3 combines with J gene TRBJ1-5; TCRdb reports TRBD1, a call that lacks DNA to check it against. The CDR3 extends over 13 amino acids. The germline V gene encodes CDR1 ENHRY and CDR2 SYGVKD. The CDR3 loop reads CAISEGQNQPQHF.

This rearrangement joins TRBV7-9 to TRBJ1-3; the D call from TCRdb, TRBD1, cannot be confirmed without DNA. CDR3 size: 17 residues. Germline lookup yields CDR1 SEHNR and CDR2 FQNEAQ (reference sequence). The CDR3: CASSHSTGPSSGNTIYF.

This chain links TRBV5-1 with TRBJ1-4; TCRdb designates TRBD1, a call that cannot be tested without DNA. CDR3 length: 14 amino acids. Germline assignment: CDR1 SGHRS and CDR2 YFSETQ. The chain's CDR3 is CASSEGLGQQKLFF.

The chain employs TRBV5-1 and TRBJ2-2; the D call of TRBD2 rests on TCRdb alone, since no DNA is present to check it. The germline gives CDR1 SGHRS, CDR2 YFSETQ. The CDR3 totals 17 residues. The CDR3 sequence: CASSIYTGTSLTGELFF.

V gene TRBV27 combines with J gene TRBJ2-5; TCRdb picks TRBD2, but there is no DNA to check that call. Germline V gene sequence: CDR1 MNHEY, CDR2 SMNVEV (reference sequence). The length of the CDR3 is 16 residues. The CDR3 reads CASSLLGTSGIETQYF.

The chain is built from TRBV6-4 and TRBJ2-7. CDR1 and CDR2 from the germline V gene are MRHNA and SNTAGT. CDR3 length: 12 amino acids. The CDR3 spells CASRVATYEQYF.

This chain links TRBV29-1 with TRBJ2-3; TCRdb indicates TRBD2, and absent DNA this call remains unverified. CDR1 and CDR2 from the germline V gene are SQVTM and ANQGSEA. The CDR3 has 16 amino acids. CDR3 residues: CSVSGKFDSSTDTQYF.

The chain couples TRBV7-2 to TRBJ2-7; TCRdb's D gene call, TRBD1, goes unchecked for lack of DNA. Germline values: CDR1 SGHTA, CDR2 FQGNSA. The CDR3 runs to 15 residues. This CDR3 reads CASSYTPRDIYEQYF.